This T cell receptor beta chain was captured in a study of CD8+ T cells in alopecia areata. As the sequencing template, cDNA was produced by extracting RNA and reverse transcribing it. Generated by immunoSEQ multiplex PCR, the TCRdb table keeps only in-frame clones and is missing some. The sample includes about 210,000 clones, around 66% of them seen just once. Treatment denoted: oral pan-JAK inhibitor, 5-10 mg twice daily. Germline assignment: CDR1 MGHRA and CDR2 YSYEKL. The V end lost 0 bases, the J end lost 5 bases, and 5 bases lay between the germline ends. The CDR3 loop spans 13 amino acids. The sequence came from a human donor with alopecia areata. The chain joins TRBV4-1 to TRBJ2-1; D remains ambiguous. The material was CD4+ T cells sorted from blood, obtained at week 4, from a patient treated with tofacitinib. The CDR3 sequence is CASSQDANNEQFF. CDR3 nucleotide sequence: TGCGCCAGCAGCCAAGATGCAAACAATGAGCAGTTCTTC.